The following is a TCR beta chain sequence with its context. The antigen is undetermined. This specimen belongs to a study of neoadjuvant nivolumab and ipilimumab in lung cancer. Regarding the study as a whole: Resected tumors had greater TCR richness and clonality than uninvolved lung. From pretherapy to surgery, tumor richness and clonality rose with dual therapy. Pretherapy blood TCR richness correlated positively with resected tumor richness.

Assay: immunoSEQ multiplex PCR; the TCRdb copy retains only in-frame clones and omits some. The sample yields approximately 23,000 clones, under 90% seen once. This receptor was identified in an adult with non-small cell lung cancer. The material was peripheral blood, obtained before neoadjuvant nivolumab, alone or with ipilimumab.

The CDR3 reads CASSLAAGSNEKLFF. The CDR3 DNA is TGCGCCAGCAGCTTGGCCGCAGGGTCTAATGAAAAACTGTTTTTT. The chain uses TRBV5-1 and TRBJ1-4, with a tentative D call TRBD1 (5 bases). The CDR3 spans 15 residues. Germline V gene data show CDR1 as SGHRS and CDR2 as YFSETQ. Trimming took off 0 bases at V and 3 bases at J, with 9 bases between the two ends.